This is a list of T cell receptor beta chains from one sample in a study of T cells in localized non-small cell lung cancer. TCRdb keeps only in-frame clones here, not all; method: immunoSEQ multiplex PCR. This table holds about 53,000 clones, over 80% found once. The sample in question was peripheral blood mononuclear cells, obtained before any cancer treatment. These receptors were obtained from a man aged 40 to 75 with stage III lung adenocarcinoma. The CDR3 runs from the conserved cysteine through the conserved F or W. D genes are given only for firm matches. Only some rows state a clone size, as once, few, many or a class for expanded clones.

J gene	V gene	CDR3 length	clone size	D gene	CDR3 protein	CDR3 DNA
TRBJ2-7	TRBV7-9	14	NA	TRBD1	CASRPGTGTYEQYF	TGTGCCAGCAGGCCCGGGACAGGAACCTACGAGCAGTACTTC
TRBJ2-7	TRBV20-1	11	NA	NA	CSALQGGEQYF	TGCAGTGCGCTCCAGGGGGGCGAGCAGTACTTC
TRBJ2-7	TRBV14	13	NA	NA	CASSPSGSYEQYF	TGTGCCAGCAGCCCTAGTGGGTCCTACGAGCAGTACTTC
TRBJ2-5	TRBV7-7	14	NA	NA	CASSLGLAGETQYF	TGTGCCAGCAGCCTTGGTTTGGCTGGTGAGACCCAGTACTTC
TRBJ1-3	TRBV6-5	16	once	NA	CASSYSRGVGGNTIYF	TGTGCCAGCAGTTACTCGAGGGGAGTTGGAGGAAACACCATATATTTT
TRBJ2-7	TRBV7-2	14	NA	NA	CASSRNGGGLEQYF	TGTGCCAGCAGCCGTAATGGGGGGGGCCTCGAGCAGTACTTC
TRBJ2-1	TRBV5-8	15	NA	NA	CASSLGGRSYNEQFF	TGTGCCAGCAGCTTGGGTGGTAGATCCTACAATGAGCAGTTCTTC
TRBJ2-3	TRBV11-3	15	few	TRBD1	CASRYRGMSTDTQYF	TGTGCCAGCAGGTACAGGGGGATGAGTACAGATACGCAGTATTTT
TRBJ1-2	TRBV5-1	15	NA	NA	CASSSQTATNYGYTF	TGCGCCAGCAGCTCTCAGACAGCTACTAACTATGGCTACACCTTC
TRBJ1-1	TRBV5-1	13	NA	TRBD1	CASSFTGDTEAFF	TGCGCCAGCAGCTTCACAGGGGACACTGAAGCTTTCTTT
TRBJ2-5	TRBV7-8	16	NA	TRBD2	CASSRTLAVVQETQYF	TGTGCCAGCAGTCGGACCCTAGCGGTAGTACAAGAGACCCAGTACTTC
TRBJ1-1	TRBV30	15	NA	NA	CAWSVLRVARASPFF	TGTGCCTGGAGTGTACTCAGGGTCGCCCGTGCGTCCCCTTTCTTT
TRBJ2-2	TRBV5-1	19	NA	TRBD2	CASSPLGTSGRAYTGELFF	TGCGCCAGCAGTCCGTTGGGGACTAGCGGGAGGGCCTACACCGGGGAGCTGTTTTTT
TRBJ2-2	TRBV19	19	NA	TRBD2	CASNRGWGLAGAGTGELFF	TGTGCCAGTAACCGGGGGTGGGGACTAGCGGGAGCGGGCACCGGGGAGCTGTTTTTT
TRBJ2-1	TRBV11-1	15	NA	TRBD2	CASSVMPSGGHEQFF	TGTGCCAGCAGCGTAATGCCTAGCGGGGGACATGAGCAGTTCTTC
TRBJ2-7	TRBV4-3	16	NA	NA	CASSPALEGTAYEQYF	TGCGCCAGCAGCCCAGCCCTCGAGGGTACGGCCTACGAGCAGTACTTC
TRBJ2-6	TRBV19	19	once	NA	CASSIPGQGTISGANVLTF	TGTGCCAGTAGTATACCCGGGCAGGGGACTATCTCTGGGGCCAACGTCCTGACTTTC
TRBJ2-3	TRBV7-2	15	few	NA	CASSFRGGGTDTQYF	TGTGCCAGCAGCTTTAGAGGGGGTGGCACAGATACGCAGTATTTT
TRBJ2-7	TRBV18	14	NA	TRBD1	CASSSGQGEVAQYF	TGTGCCAGCTCATCGGGACAGGGAGAAGTCGCGCAGTACTTC
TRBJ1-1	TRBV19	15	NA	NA	CASSPRKGMNTEAFF	TGTGCCAGTAGTCCCCGTAAGGGTATGAACACTGAAGCTTTCTTT
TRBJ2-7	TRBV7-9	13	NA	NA	CASSPDSLYEQYF	TGTGCCAGCAGCCCCGACAGCCTCTACGAGCAGTACTTC
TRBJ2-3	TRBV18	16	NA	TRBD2	CASSTTMVAGRDTQYF	TGTGCCAGCTCGACCACCATGGTAGCGGGACGAGATACGCAGTATTTT
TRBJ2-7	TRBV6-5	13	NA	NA	CASRAQSSYEQYF	TGTGCCAGCAGAGCCCAGAGCTCCTACGAGCAGTACTTC
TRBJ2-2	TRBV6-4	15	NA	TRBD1	CASSYGTGNTGELFF	TGTGCCAGCAGTTACGGGACAGGGAACACCGGGGAGCTGTTTTTT
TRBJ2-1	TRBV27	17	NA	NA	CASSSNLNNGAYNEQFF	TGTGCCAGCAGTTCCAACCTCAACAATGGGGCCTACAATGAGCAGTTCTTC
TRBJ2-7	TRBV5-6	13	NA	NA	CASTPGASYEQYF	TGTGCCAGCACCCCCGGAGCCTCCTACGAGCAGTACTTC
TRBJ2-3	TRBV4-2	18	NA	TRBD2	CASSQASIASGGSDTQYF	TGTGCCAGCAGCCAAGCGAGCATTGCCAGCGGGGGATCAGATACGCAGTATTTT
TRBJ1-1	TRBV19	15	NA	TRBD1	CASTLGQALRTEAFF	TGTGCCAGTACCCTTGGACAGGCGCTGAGGACTGAAGCTTTCTTT
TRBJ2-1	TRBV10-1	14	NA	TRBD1	CASSVGRGPNEQFF	TGCGCCAGCAGTGTGGGCAGGGGGCCAAATGAGCAGTTCTTC
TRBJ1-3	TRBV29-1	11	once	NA	CSALQGNTIYF	TGCAGCGCTCTGCAGGGAAACACCATATATTTT
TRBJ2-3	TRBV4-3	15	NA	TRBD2	CASSQASGGADTQYF	TGCGCCAGCAGCCAAGCTAGCGGGGGGGCGGATACGCAGTATTTT
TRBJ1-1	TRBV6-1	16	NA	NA	CASSDPGSGLGTEAFF	TGTGCCAGCAGTGATCCGGGATCCGGGCTGGGCACTGAAGCTTTCTTT
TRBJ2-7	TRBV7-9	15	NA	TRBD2	CASSPPSGRSYEQYF	TGTGCCAGCAGCCCTCCTAGCGGGAGATCCTACGAGCAGTACTTC
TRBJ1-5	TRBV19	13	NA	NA	CASSPRVDQPQHF	TGTGCCAGTAGTCCCCGGGTGGATCAGCCCCAGCATTTT
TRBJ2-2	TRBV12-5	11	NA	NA	CASGLYVELFF	TGTGCTAGTGGTTTGTACGTAGAGCTGTTTTTT
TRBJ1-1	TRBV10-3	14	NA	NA	CAISGDILNTEAFF	TGTGCCATCAGTGGAGACATTTTGAACACTGAAGCTTTCTTT
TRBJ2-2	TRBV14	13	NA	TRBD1	CASSRQGIGELFF	TGTGCCAGCAGCCGACAGGGAATCGGGGAGCTGTTTTTT
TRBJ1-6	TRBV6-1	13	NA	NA	CASSYDEYSLHHF	TGTGCCAGCAGTTATGACGAATACAGTCTCCACCACTTT
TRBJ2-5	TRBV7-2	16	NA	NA	CASSLSPGSPKETQYF	TGTGCCAGCAGCTTATCCCCCGGGAGTCCAAAAGAGACCCAGTACTTC
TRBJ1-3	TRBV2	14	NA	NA	CASSSQGGGNTIYF	TGTGCCAGCAGTTCTCAGGGTGGTGGAAACACCATATATTTT
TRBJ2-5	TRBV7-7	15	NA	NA	CASSSTGRLQETQYF	TGTGCCAGCAGCTCTACCGGACGCCTCCAAGAGACCCAGTACTTC
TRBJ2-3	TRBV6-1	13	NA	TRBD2	CASVREGLDTQYF	TGTGCCAGCGTGCGGGAGGGCTTGGATACGCAGTATTTT
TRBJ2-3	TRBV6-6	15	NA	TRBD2	CASSYVAGGRDTQYF	TGTGCCAGCAGTTACGTAGCGGGAGGAAGAGATACGCAGTATTTT
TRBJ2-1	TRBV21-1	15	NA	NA	CASTRLAGTYNEQFF	TGTGCCAGCACCAGGCTAGCGGGGACCTACAATGAGCAGTTCTTC
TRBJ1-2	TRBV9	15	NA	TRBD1	CASSVGTGNRYGYTF	TGTGCCAGCAGCGTGGGGACAGGGAACCGCTATGGCTACACCTTC
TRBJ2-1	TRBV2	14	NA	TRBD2	CASKGREVLTEQFF	TGTGCCAGCAAGGGGCGGGAGGTTCTCACTGAGCAGTTCTTC
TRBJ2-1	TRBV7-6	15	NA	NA	CASSLGGIVYNEQFF	TGTGCCAGCAGCTTAGGGGGGATAGTTTACAATGAGCAGTTCTTC
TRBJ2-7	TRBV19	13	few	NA	CASSIGAGDEQYF	TGTGCCAGTAGTATAGGGGCCGGGGACGAGCAGTACTTC
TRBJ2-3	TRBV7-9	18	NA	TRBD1	CASSLDLGAGTGADTQYF	TGTGCCAGCAGCTTAGATCTCGGTGCCGGGACAGGGGCAGATACGCAGTATTTT
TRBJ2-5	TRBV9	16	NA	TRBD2	CASSVDGSGREETQYF	TGTGCCAGCAGCGTAGACGGCAGCGGGAGGGAGGAGACCCAGTACTTC
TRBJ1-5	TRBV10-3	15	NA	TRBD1	CAISKDRGRFQPQHF	TGTGCCATCAGTAAAGACAGGGGGCGATTTCAGCCCCAGCATTTT
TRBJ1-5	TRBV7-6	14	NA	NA	CASSPGLSNQPQHF	TGTGCCAGCAGCCCTGGACTGAGCAATCAGCCCCAGCATTTT